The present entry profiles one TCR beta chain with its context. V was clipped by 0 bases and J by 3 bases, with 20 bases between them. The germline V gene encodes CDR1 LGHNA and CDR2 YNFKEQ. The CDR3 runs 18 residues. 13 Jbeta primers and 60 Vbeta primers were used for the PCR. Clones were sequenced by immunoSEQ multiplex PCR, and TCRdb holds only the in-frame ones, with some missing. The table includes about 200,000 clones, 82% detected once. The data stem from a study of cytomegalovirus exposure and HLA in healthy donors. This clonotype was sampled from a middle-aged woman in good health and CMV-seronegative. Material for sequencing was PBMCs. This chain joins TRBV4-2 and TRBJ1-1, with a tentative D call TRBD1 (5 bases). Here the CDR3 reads CASSQDEVRGGVHTEAFF. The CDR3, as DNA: TGTGCCAGCAGCCAAGATGAGGTGAGGGGAGGAGTGCACACTGAAGCTTTCTTT.